This T cell receptor (beta chain) was obtained from a study of cytomegalovirus exposure and HLA in healthy donors. Study-wide points: An analysis done earlier found most TCR beta V segments productive about 87% or about 30% of the time. V- and J-gene trimming in TCR beta was tied to a missense DCLRE1C variant by an analysis performed later.

The CDR3 is 17 residues long. V lost 3 bases, J lost 2 bases, and 6 bases stayed unmatched. Germline CDR1 is SGHRS and CDR2 is YFSETQ. PCR involved 60 Vbeta and 13 Jbeta primers. The protocol was immunoSEQ multiplex PCR, while the TCRdb copy is restricted to in-frame clones and leaves out a portion. The repertoire holds 120,000 or so clones, with roughly 10% as singletons. About this clone: Its specificity is unknown.

The gene calls are TRBV5-1 and TRBJ2-2, with TRBD2 identical over 11 bases. The TCR was taken from a woman aged 18-30 years in good health and CMV-seropositive. Sequences were obtained from PBMCs. CDR3 DNA: TGCGCCAGCAGCTCTCCGGGACTAGCGGCAAACACCGGGGAGCTGTTTTTT. Its translation: CASSSPGLAANTGELFF.